This T cell receptor beta chain was identified during a study of T cells in Graves' hyperthyroidism and ophthalmopathy. What was amplified from RNA transcripts were TCR beta CDR3 regions. HTBI primers were used for first-round RT-PCR of the TCR CDR3. TCRdb itself ran the multiplex PCR reads through MiXCR, one entry per CDR3 protein. The table has 690,000 or so distinct CDR3 sequences, 18% seen once. This clonotype came up many times. There are 16 residues in the CDR3. V was cut by 2 bases and J by 1 base, with 14 bases left in between. Germline V lookup: CDR1 MNHEY, CDR2 SVGEGT. The chain carries TRBV6-2 or TRBV6-3 and TRBJ1-2; D not resolved. The TCR sequence derives from a woman between 50 and 59 years old with Graves' hyperthyroidism that later progressed to Graves' ophthalmopathy. The sample taken for sequencing was blood. This chain's CDR3 is CASSYGSQLDNYGYTF. As DNA, the CDR3 is TGTGCCAGCAGTTACGGTAGTCAGCTGGATAACTATGGCTACACCTTC.